This TCR beta chain originates from a study of shared clonotypes between healthy human individuals (dated by TCRdb to about 2020). Regarding the study in general: A few men and two women, aged 18 to 49 years, made up the cohort. Different laboratories and diverse techniques were used to prepare libraries and sequence TCR repertoires, to increase sequencing depth and limit assay-specific biases. To estimate repertoire size and how much clonotypes are shared between individuals, the study performed deep sequencing of blood TCR repertoires from a few healthy adults. Per donor, three plates each were used for CD4 naive and CD4 memory, two for CD8 naive, and one for CD8 memory. Per donor, leukapheresis produced somewhere between about 0.9 and 9.5 billion PBMCs. Findings and caveats that apply to the study as a whole: Naive subsets generally had larger estimated clonotype richness than memory subsets did. When a few donors were compared, the shared fraction of clonotypes was around 5.1% for naive CD4, roughly 3.3% for naive CD8, 2.3% for memory CD4, and 0.3% to 0.5% for memory CD8. Sampling was restricted to blood, and TCR repertoires in tissue are likely to differ from TCR repertoires in blood. Pairwise subsampling indicated that sequencing depth was expected to affect the degree of clonotype sharing among donors. Incomplete sequencing was indicated by rarefaction of sorted-subset datasets, despite the large sequencing depth. The genetic and exposure-history diversity represented was limited by the small number of donors. Clonotypes shared by all four sorted-subset donors showed higher generation probabilities than non-shared clonotypes.

The donors were healthy, HIV-negative adults with no recently reported acute infections or vaccinations. Every donor was a Caucasian adult living in Nashville, Tennessee, USA. CD4+ T cells were enriched by magnetic negative selection, after which naive cells were positively selected on CD45RA and the negative fraction was taken as the memory subset. Blood was collected by leukapheresis, and PBMCs were isolated by Ficoll-Histopaque density gradient centrifugation and then cryopreserved in liquid nitrogen vapor phase. Analytical flow cytometry was used to check the purity and quantity of every magnetically sorted T cell population. From each sorted fraction, genomic DNA was isolated and quantified by UV absorbance on a Nanodrop 2000c. Using the deep immunoSEQ assay, multiplex PCR amplified TCR CDR3 regions from genomic DNA. Extracted genomic DNA from each cell subset was distributed evenly across all wells of several immunoSEQ 96-well plates, and each plate was treated as a replicate. For sorted subsets, roughly 200 ng of genomic DNA, equivalent to 30,000 or so T cell genomes, went into each replicate PCR. Purified libraries were quantified with a Qubit 3.0 fluorometer, sized on a Bioanalyzer 2100, and re-quantified with the KAPA Library Quantification kit. Every immunoSEQ 96-well plate was sequenced on a dedicated single-read 150-cycle Illumina NextSeq 550 flow cell. The original methods were these. Because the immunoSEQ output held only junctional sequences and lacked quality scores, the filtering could not match the filtering applied to full-length reads. Sequences were annotated with PyIR, a Python wrapper for IgBLAST v1.9, using IMGT germline references to assign V/J genes and CDR3. Reads were filtered out if the reads had weak V/J assignments (E-value above 1e-6), no CDR3, stop codons, out-of-frame junctions, or ambiguous translated residues. V3J clonotypes were defined as sequences sharing the same inferred V gene, J gene, and CDR3 amino acid sequence. Percentage overlap between repertoires was computed as shared unique clonotypes divided by the size of the smaller repertoire. Repertoire richness was assessed with RTK rarefaction, the Chao1 estimator, and Recon v2.1 estimates of unobserved clonotypes. Generation probabilities for all TCRbeta clonotypes obtained by the gDNA method from a handful of donors were computed using OLGA. The immuneACCESS repertoire file appears here via TCRdb, limited to in-frame rearrangements. These files lack a portion of the clones; in checked studies, under half of the deficit traces to unresolved V genes, and the cause of the others is not known. The DNA gave D and trimming, while V, J and clone size come from that table. The sample table lists 2 million to 3 million clones, roughly 93% of them with a count of one. Of the sample, about 0.38% is held by the ten largest clones.

This clone was seen only once. Its antigen remains unidentified. No much larger clone exists at a distance of one base, and base qualities are not known. This TCR was sampled from a man between 18 and 35 years old in good health. Some clones in this sample may be carry-over from other donors' samples. The sample comprised naive CD4+ T cells from PBMCs. The sample's cell subset or site label, in plain terms: CD45RA+ positively selected.

The DNA is TGTGCCAGCAGACTTGGAGCTAGCCGTCGGGAGCAGTTCTTC. This translates into CASRLGASRREQFF. The rearranged segments are TRBV7-9 and TRBJ2-1; matching of 5 bases hints at TRBD2 as the D gene. The germline V gene (reference sequence) gives CDR1 as SEHNR and CDR2 as FQNEAQ. At the junction V is shortened by 6 bases and J by 10 bases, with 19 bases in between. The CDR3 covers 14 residues, taking in both the cysteine and the phenylalanine. The only DNA kept is the CDR3, 42 bases in frame from the first base.